Below, 9 T cell receptor beta chains from the same sample are listed, as sequenced in a study of cytomegalovirus exposure and HLA in healthy donors. Vbeta (60) and Jbeta (13) primers were used in the PCR. Method: immunoSEQ multiplex PCR; TCRdb's copy keeps in-frame clones and lacks some. The sample lists fewer than 150,000 clones, 77% occurring once. Sequencing input: PBMCs. These receptors were collected from a human donor in good health.

This rearrangement joins TRBV28 to TRBJ1-2; 7 nucleotides match TRBD1. The V segment lost 6 bases and the J segment 9 bases; nucleotides outside the gene matches: 7. There are 12 residues in the CDR3. Germline V gene data show CDR1 as MDHEN and CDR2 as SYDVKM. CDR3 DNA sequence: TGTGCCAGCAGCACAGGGGCGTCCCGCTACACCTTC. Encoded protein: CASSTGASRYTF.

V is TRBV5-1 and J is TRBJ1-2; 8 nucleotides agree with TRBD1. Germline CDR1 SGHRS, CDR2 YFSETQ. After removal of 0 bases from V and 4 bases from J, the junction contained 5 bases not matched to a gene. This CDR3 is 15 amino acids long. The CDR3 protein is CASSLGQGPPYGYTF. Written as DNA, the CDR3 is TGCGCCAGCAGCTTGGGACAGGGGCCTCCCTATGGCTACACCTTC.

V and J are TRBV11-2 and TRBJ2-2; TRBD1 agrees at 7 bases. Germline lookup yields CDR1 SGHAT and CDR2 FQNNGV. This CDR3 has 14 amino acids. The V gene end was trimmed by 5 bases and the J gene end by 5 bases; junction bases not matched to a gene: 5. This chain's CDR3 is CASSRGQTTGELFF. The CDR3 DNA follows: TGTGCCAGCAGCCGGGGACAGACTACCGGGGAGCTGTTTTTT.

The chain combines TRBV10-2 with TRBJ1-5; possibly TRBD1 for D (5 bases). Between the trimmed V and J ends, which lost 3 bases and 0 bases, there was a span of 9 bases. Per germline, CDR1 WSHSY and CDR2 SAAADI. The CDR3 extends over 15 amino acids. The CDR3 spells CASSDFGASNQPQHF. CDR3 nucleotide sequence: TGCGCCAGCAGTGATTTTGGGGCTAGCAATCAGCCCCAGCATTTT.

This rearrangement joins TRBV21-1 to TRBJ2-7; the table's TRBD1 call for D was not verified on the DNA. TRBV21-1 is marked as a pseudogene. CDR3 length: 17 amino acids. DNA of the CDR3: TGTGCCAGCAGCAGGGGACAGGAGAAAGACGTTTTTAGCGAGCAGTACTTC. Amino acid sequence: CASSRGQEKDVFSEQYF.

The genes are TRBV18 and TRBJ2-3, with 7 bases that match TRBD2. The CDR3 is made up of 15 amino acids. Germline V gene lookup returns CDR1 KGHSH and CDR2 LQKENI. With 0 bases clipped from V and 3 bases from J, the junction kept 3 bases outside the gene matches. DNA of the CDR3: TGTGCCAGCTCACCACCCCAGGGAGGGACAGATACGCAGTATTTT. Amino acid sequence: CASSPPQGGTDTQYF.

This rearrangement joins TRBV5-1 to TRBJ2-3; D perhaps matches TRBD2 (6 bases). The V end was cut by 3 bases, the J end by 3 bases, with 20 bases between. The CDR3 runs 17 residues. CDR1 and CDR2 (germline): SGHRS, YFSETQ. The chain's CDR3 is CASSSGNSGVGTDTQYF. The CDR3 nucleotides are TGCGCCAGCAGCTCCGGAAATTCGGGAGTTGGGACAGATACGCAGTATTTT.

The CDR3 nucleotides read TGTGCCAGCAGTCCCCCAGGACTAGCGGGAGCGACCTACGAGCAGTACTTC. Translating it yields CASSPPGLAGATYEQYF. The V gene is TRBV28, the J gene TRBJ2-7; 13 nucleotides line up with TRBD2. The CDR3 runs to 17 residues. The germline V gene has CDR1 MDHEN and CDR2 SYDVKM. J lost 2 bases, V lost 5 bases, and 9 bases had no gene match.

This sequence joins TRBV18 and TRBJ1-5, with 10 positions matching TRBD1. Germline V gene data show CDR1 as KGHSH and CDR2 as LQKENI. The CDR3 totals 18 residues. Unmatched junction bases numbered 6, after V lost 0 bases and J lost 1 base. CDR3 region: CASSPPGDRGRSNQPQHF. CDR3 coding DNA: TGTGCCAGCTCACCACCGGGTGACAGGGGGCGAAGCAATCAGCCCCAGCATTTT.